These 16 T cell receptor beta chains were all obtained from the same sample, sequenced in a study of blood T cell repertoires in COVID-19. Data came from immunoSEQ multiplex PCR; TCRdb stores just in-frame clones and leaves some out. Here the sample spans 190,000 or so clones, about 81% being singletons. Sequencing input: peripheral blood. The receptors stem from a woman older than 75 with COVID-19, enrolled during active disease.

The V and J genes are TRBV27 and TRBJ2-1; TRBD2 agrees at 14 bases. From germline, CDR1 is MNHEY and CDR2 SMNVEV (reference sequence). The CDR3 runs to 16 residues. Trimming took 8 bases from V and 3 from J; bases not matched to a gene: 6. CDR3 sequence reads: CASFGLAGGYYNEQFF. Here the CDR3 DNA reads TGTGCCAGCTTCGGACTAGCGGGAGGTTACTACAATGAGCAGTTCTTC.

This clone has only a few counts. One end of the junction is discordant with germline, which a read error may explain. The chain has TRBV18 and TRBJ2-1, with 7 positions matching TRBD2. This CDR3 spans 15 amino acids. Germline V CDR1 and CDR2: KGHSH, LQKENI. For the CDR3, the DNA is TGTGCCAGCTCAGCACCCCCGGGAGGTTACAATGAGCAGTTCTTC. It encodes CASSAPPGGYNEQFF.

This rearrangement joins TRBV6-5 to TRBJ2-3; D gene ambiguous. Trimming removed 2 bases from V and 0 bases from J, with 12 bases in between. The germline V gene has CDR1 MNHEY and CDR2 SVGAGI. This CDR3 has 16 residues. CDR3 sequence reads: CASSYEAASSTDTQYF. The CDR3 DNA reads TGTGCCAGCAGTTACGAGGCGGCCTCTAGCACAGATACGCAGTATTTT.

Concerning this clone itself: The same CDR3 is also encoded by other DNA sequences in this sample. The chain combines TRBV5-6 with TRBJ2-7, with D possibly TRBD2 on 5 matching bases. This CDR3 contains 13 residues. CDR1 and CDR2 from the germline V gene are SGHDT and YYEEEE. V dropped 0 bases and J dropped 3 bases, with 7 bases sitting between them. CDR3 region: CASSLVGSYEQYF. Written as DNA, the CDR3 is TGTGCCAGCAGCTTGGTGGGGAGCTACGAGCAGTACTTC.

The chain links TRBV12-3 or TRBV12-4 to TRBJ1-1; TRBD1 is a possible D gene (5 bases). CDR3 length equals 12 residues. Trimming took 3 bases from V and 10 from J, leaving 12 bases between them. CDR3 sequence reads: CASSLGWQGAFF. DNA of the CDR3: TGTGCCAGCAGTTTGGGTTGGCAGGGAGCTTTCTTT.

V usage is TRBV2 and J usage is TRBJ2-5; TRBD2 matches 9 bases. The CDR3 runs 14 residues. V lost 6 bases, J lost 5 bases, and 7 bases stayed unmatched. Per germline, CDR1 SNHLY and CDR2 FYNNEI. DNA of the CDR3: TGTGCCAGCAGAGTTAGCGGGAGCAGTGAGACCCAGTACTTC. Its translation is CASRVSGSSETQYF. Based on the CDR3 plus reference TRBV2 and TRBJ2-5, the full variable domain is EPEVTQTPSHQVTQMGQEVILRCVPISNHLYFYWYRQILGQKVEFLVSFYNNEISEKSEIFDDQFSVERPDGSNFTLKIRSTKLEDSAMYFCASRVSGSSETQYFGPGTRLLVL.

The V gene is TRBV15, the J gene TRBJ1-4; D is uncertain. CDR1 is LNHNV, CDR2 YYDKDF, per germline (reference sequence). V gave up 0 bases and J gave up 8 bases, with 13 bases separating them. The CDR3 covers 15 residues. In DNA, the CDR3 is TGTGCCACCAGCAGAGAGGGGAGTATTTCCGAAAAACTGTTTTTT. It encodes CATSREGSISEKLFF.

The chain employs TRBV6-1 and TRBJ1-2; possible D gene TRBD1, 6 bases. The germline gives CDR1 MNHNS, CDR2 SASEGT. Trimming removed 2 bases from V and 2 bases from J, with 12 bases in between. The CDR3 contains 15 residues. Written as DNA, the CDR3 is TGTGCCAGCAGTGAATTAACAGGGTACAACTATGGCTACACCTTC. Protein product: CASSELTGYNYGYTF.

CDR3 coding DNA: TGTGCCAGCAGCACCCTCAGGGGGTTAAGCACAGATACGCAGTATTTT. Translation: CASSTLRGLSTDTQYF. The chain links TRBV13 to TRBJ2-3, with 7 bases lining up with TRBD1. Per the germline V gene, CDR1 is PRHDT and CDR2 is FYEKMQ (reference sequence). This CDR3 is 16 amino acids long. The V and J ends lost 5 bases and 0 bases, in that order; junction bases with no gene match: 8.

The chain employs TRBV4-3 and TRBJ2-6; TRBD2 matches at 7 bases. V was pared by 3 bases and J by 2 bases, with 4 bases of the junction left unmatched. CDR1 and CDR2 (germline): LGHNA, YSLEER. The CDR3 covers 16 residues. CDR3 sequence (DNA): TGCGCCAGCAGCCAGTGGACTAGACCTGGGGCCAACGTCCTGACTTTC. This encodes CASSQWTRPGANVLTF.

J is TRBJ2-1 and V is TRBV19, with 13 bases identical to TRBD2. The CDR3 is made up of 13 amino acids. Germline V gene data show CDR1 as LNHDA and CDR2 as SQIVND (reference sequence). Trimming took 9 bases from V and 9 from J; bases not matched to a gene: 5. The CDR3 nucleotides read TGTGCCAGCGGGACTAGCGGGAATTTTGAGCAGTTCTTC. Its translation is CASGTSGNFEQFF. Complete variable domain (other parts from reference TRBV19 and TRBJ2-1): DGGITQSPKYLFRKEGQNVTLSCEQNLNHDAMYWYRQDPGQGLRLIYYSQIVNDFQKGDIAEGYSVSREKKESFPLTVTSAQKNPTAFYLCASGTSGNFEQFFGPGTRLTVL.

The V gene is TRBV5-1, the J gene TRBJ1-4; a weak D match, TRBD1 (6 bases). Trimming shortened V by 1 base and J by 7 bases, and 17 bases separated the two germline ends. Germline assignment: CDR1 SGHRS and CDR2 YFSETQ. The length of the CDR3 is 16 residues. CDR3 protein: CASSLTPSGGGEKLFF. For the CDR3, the DNA is TGCGCCAGCAGCTTGACCCCTTCTGGGGGCGGTGAAAAACTGTTTTTT.

V is TRBV6-8 and J is TRBJ2-7; 14 positions match TRBD2. With V trimmed by 7 bases and J by 4 bases, 12 bases remained unmatched. There are 17 residues in the CDR3. CDR1 and CDR2 from the germline V gene are MNHGY and SAAAGT. The CDR3 loop reads CASTGTSGRGLSYEQYF. The CDR3 DNA reads TGTGCCAGCACGGGGACTAGCGGGAGAGGCCTCTCTTACGAGCAGTACTTC.

This clone was seen only a few times. The CDR3 nucleotides are TGTGCCAGCAGCGAAGGGTCGGGGTCCTCAGCCAAAAACATTCAGTACTTC. It specifies CASSEGSGSSAKNIQYF. This chain uses TRBV9 with TRBJ2-4; D perhaps matches TRBD2 (5 bases). This CDR3 is 17 amino acids long. V lost 3 bases to trimming and J lost 0 bases, with 16 bases between them. CDR1 and CDR2 (germline): SGDLS, YYNGEE.

This chain joins TRBV7-2 and TRBJ1-2; 7 bases line up with TRBD1. J was trimmed by 8 bases and V by 1 base; bases with no gene match: 13. Germline values: CDR1 SGHTA, CDR2 FQGNSA. This CDR3 has 16 amino acids. CDR3 residues: CASSLDQGTAYGGYTF. Here the CDR3 DNA reads TGTGCCAGCAGCTTAGATCAGGGGACAGCCTATGGGGGCTACACCTTC. Variable domain in full (rest from reference TRBV7-2 and TRBJ1-2): GAGVSQSPSNKVTEKGKDVELRCDPISGHTALYWYRQSLGQGLEFLIYFQGNSAPDKSGLPSDRFSAERTGGSVSTLTIQRTQQEDSAVYLCASSLDQGTAYGGYTFGSGTRLTVV.

This chain links TRBV11-2 with TRBJ1-1, with D unresolved. The V gene lost 2 bases and the J gene lost 4 bases, with 8 bases spanning the gap. Germline V gene data show CDR1 as SGHAT and CDR2 as FQNNGV. The CDR3 is 13 residues long. The CDR3 here is CASSLSVATEAFF. In nucleotides, the CDR3 is TGTGCCAGCAGCTTATCCGTGGCCACTGAAGCTTTCTTT.